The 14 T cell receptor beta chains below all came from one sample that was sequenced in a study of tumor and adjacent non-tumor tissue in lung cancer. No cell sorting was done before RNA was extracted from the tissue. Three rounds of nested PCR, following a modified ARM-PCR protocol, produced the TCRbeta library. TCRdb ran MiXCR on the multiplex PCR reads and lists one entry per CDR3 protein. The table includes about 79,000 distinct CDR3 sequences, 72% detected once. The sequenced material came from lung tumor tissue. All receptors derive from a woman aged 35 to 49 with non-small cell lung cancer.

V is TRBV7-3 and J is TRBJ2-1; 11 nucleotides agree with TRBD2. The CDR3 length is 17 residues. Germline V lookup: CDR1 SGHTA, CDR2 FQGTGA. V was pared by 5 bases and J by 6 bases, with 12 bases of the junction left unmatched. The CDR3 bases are TGTGCCAGCAGCCCCCACCTAACTAGCGGGAGAGGCAATGAGCAGTTCTTC. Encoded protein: CASSPHLTSGRGNEQFF.

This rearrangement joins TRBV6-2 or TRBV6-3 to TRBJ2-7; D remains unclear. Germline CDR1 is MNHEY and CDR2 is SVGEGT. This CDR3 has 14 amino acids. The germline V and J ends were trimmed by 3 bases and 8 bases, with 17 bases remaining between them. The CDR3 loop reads CASSYSIAGYKQYF. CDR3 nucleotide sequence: TGTGCCAGCAGTTATAGTATTGCTGGTTACAAGCAGTACTTC.

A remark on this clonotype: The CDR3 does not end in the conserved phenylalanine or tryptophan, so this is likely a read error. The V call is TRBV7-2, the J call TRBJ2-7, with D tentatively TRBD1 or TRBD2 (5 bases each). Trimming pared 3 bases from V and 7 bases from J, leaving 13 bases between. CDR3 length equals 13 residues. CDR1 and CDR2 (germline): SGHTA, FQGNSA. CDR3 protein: CASSFRSWGEQYL. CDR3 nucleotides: TGTGCCAGCAGCTTTAGGTCTTGGGGGGAGCAGTACTTA.

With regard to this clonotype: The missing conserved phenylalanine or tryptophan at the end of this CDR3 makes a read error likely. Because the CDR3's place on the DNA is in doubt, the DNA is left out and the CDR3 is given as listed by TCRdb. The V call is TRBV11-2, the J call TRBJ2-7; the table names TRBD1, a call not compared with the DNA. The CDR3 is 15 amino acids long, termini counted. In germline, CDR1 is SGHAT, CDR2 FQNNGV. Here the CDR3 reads CASSQQGGTQHEHYS.

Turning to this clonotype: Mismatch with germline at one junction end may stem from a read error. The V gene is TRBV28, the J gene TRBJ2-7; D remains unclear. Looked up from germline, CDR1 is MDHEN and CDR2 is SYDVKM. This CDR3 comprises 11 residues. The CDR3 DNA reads TGTGCCAGAAGTTTATCCTACGAACAGTACTTC. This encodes CARSLSYEQYF.

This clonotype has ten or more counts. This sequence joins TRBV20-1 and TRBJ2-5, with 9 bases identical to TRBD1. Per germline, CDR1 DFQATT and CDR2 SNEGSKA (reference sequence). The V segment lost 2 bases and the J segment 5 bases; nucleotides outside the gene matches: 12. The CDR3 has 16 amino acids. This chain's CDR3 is CSARLFRTGDRETQYF. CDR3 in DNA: TGCAGTGCTAGATTGTTCCGGACAGGGGACCGTGAGACCCAGTACTTC.

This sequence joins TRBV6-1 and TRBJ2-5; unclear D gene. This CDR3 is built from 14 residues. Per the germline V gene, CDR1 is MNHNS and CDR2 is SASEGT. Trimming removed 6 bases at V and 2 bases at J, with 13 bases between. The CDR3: CASRRRPQQETQYF. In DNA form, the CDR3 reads TGTGCCAGCAGACGAAGACCGCAACAAGAGACCCAGTACTTC.

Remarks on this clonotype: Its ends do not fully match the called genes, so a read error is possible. CDR3: CDSSLIHRAPYEQYF. The CDR3 coding sequence is TGTGACAGCAGCTTAATCCACAGGGCCCCATACGAGCAGTACTTC. The genes are TRBV11-2 and TRBJ2-7; possibly TRBD1 for D (6 bases). The CDR3 loop spans 15 amino acids. Germline CDR1 and CDR2: SGHAT and FQNNGV.

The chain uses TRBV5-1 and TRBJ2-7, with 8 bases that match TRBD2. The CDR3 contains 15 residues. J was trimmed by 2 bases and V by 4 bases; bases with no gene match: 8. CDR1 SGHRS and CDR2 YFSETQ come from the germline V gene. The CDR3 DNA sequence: TGCGCCAGCAGCACCGGGGGGGTGGGCACCTACGAGCAGTACTTC. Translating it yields CASSTGGVGTYEQYF.

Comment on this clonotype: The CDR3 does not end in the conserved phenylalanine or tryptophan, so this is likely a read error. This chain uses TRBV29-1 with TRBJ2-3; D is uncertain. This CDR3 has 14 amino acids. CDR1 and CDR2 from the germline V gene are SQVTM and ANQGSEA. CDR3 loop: CNVESRLPPDTQYI. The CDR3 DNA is TGCAACGTTGAATCCCGGCTACCACCAGATACACAGTATATT.

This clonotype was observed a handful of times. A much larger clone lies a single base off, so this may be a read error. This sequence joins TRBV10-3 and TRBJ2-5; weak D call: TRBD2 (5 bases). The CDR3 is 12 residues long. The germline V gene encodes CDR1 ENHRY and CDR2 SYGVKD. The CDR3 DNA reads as TGTGTCCCCGCGGAGGACCAAGAGACCCAGTACTTC. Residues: CVPAEDQETQYF.

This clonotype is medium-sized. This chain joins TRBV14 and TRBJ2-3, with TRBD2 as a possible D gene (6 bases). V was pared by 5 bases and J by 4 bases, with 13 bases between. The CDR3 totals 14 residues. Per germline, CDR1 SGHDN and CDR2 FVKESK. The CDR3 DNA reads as TGTGCCAGCAGCATGTCGGGGGAGTCAGATACGCAGTATTTT. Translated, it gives CASSMSGESDTQYF.

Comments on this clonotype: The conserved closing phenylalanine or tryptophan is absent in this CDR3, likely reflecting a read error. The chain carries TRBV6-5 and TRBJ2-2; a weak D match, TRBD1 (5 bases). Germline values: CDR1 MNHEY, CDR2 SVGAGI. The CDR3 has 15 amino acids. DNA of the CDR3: TGTGCCAGCAGCACGAGACAGTTGAACACTGGGGAGCTGTTTTTA. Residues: CASSTRQLNTGELFL.

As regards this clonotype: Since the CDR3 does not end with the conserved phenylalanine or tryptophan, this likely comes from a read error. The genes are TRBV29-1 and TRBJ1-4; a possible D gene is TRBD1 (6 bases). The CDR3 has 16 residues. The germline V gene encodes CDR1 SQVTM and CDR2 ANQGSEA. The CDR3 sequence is CSIEWGAEATNEKLFI. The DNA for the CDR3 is TGCAGCATTGAATGGGGGGCGGAGGCAACTAATGAAAAACTGTTTATT.